This T cell receptor (beta chain) derives from a study of shared clonotypes between healthy human individuals. V lost 4 bases, J lost 0 bases, and 8 bases stayed unmatched. Germline V lookup: CDR1 MNHNS, CDR2 SASEGT. CDR3 length equals 17 residues. Only in-frame clones appear in the TCRdb table, and some are missing; sequencing was by immunoSEQ multiplex PCR. This table holds about 750,000 clones, over 90% found once. CD45RO-negative, CCR7-selected cells formed the naive CD8 fraction, which excluded terminally differentiated effector memory CD45RA+ cells. The material sequenced was naive CD8+ T cells sorted from blood. J is TRBJ1-1 and V is TRBV6-1; TRBD1 agrees at 10 bases. This clonotype was obtained from a man aged 25-45 years in good health. The CDR3 DNA reads TGTGCCAGCAGTGCCGTCGGGACAGGGGCTCTGAACACTGAAGCTTTCTTT. Encoded protein: CASSAVGTGALNTEAFF.